The 20 T cell receptor beta chains in this list originate from one sample, sequenced in a study of blood T cell repertoires in COVID-19. Only in-frame clones appear in the TCRdb table, and some are missing; sequencing was by immunoSEQ multiplex PCR. The sample shows 140,000 to 150,000 clones, about nine tenths of them seen only once. The specimen sequenced was PBMCs or T cells enriched from blood (not recorded which). The receptor source for this set is a man aged 45-60 years who had recovered from COVID-19.

This chain uses TRBV29-1 with TRBJ2-5, with 9 bases aligning to TRBD2. The CDR3 is 14 amino acids. Trimming removed 0 bases from V and 2 bases from J; junction bases left unmatched: 1. CDR1 is SQVTM, CDR2 ANQGSEA, per germline. DNA for the CDR3: TGCAGCGTTGAAGAGGCGGGGGGGCAAGAGACCCAGTACTTC. Translated, it gives CSVEEAGGQETQYF.

The chain couples TRBV12-3 or TRBV12-4 to TRBJ1-2; 7 bases fit TRBD1. The CDR3 has 13 amino acids. With V trimmed by 4 bases and J by 4 bases, 3 bases remained unmatched. The CDR3 here is CASSYRGSYGYTF. As DNA, the CDR3 is TGTGCCAGCAGTTACAGGGGAAGCTATGGCTACACCTTC.

The V and J genes are TRBV18 and TRBJ1-5, with TRBD1 identical over 7 bases. Germline V gives CDR1 KGHSH, CDR2 LQKENI. J gave up 7 bases and V 3 bases, and 9 bases lay outside the gene matches. This CDR3 has 15 residues. The CDR3 loop reads CASSPLTGAGQPQHF. In nucleotides, the CDR3 is TGTGCCAGCTCACCTTTAACAGGGGCAGGGCAGCCCCAGCATTTT.

The chain is built from TRBV5-1 and TRBJ1-2; TRBD1 is a possible D gene (5 bases). The V gene lost 0 bases and the J gene lost 6 bases, with 12 bases spanning the gap. Per the germline V gene, CDR1 is SGHRS and CDR2 is YFSETQ. This CDR3 spans 14 amino acids. The DNA for the CDR3 is TGCGCCAGCAGCTTGGCCAAGGGACTGGATGGCTACACCTTC. The encoded protein is CASSLAKGLDGYTF.

The gene calls are TRBV30 and TRBJ1-3, with 8 positions matching TRBD1. V lost 1 base to trimming and J lost 5 bases; unmatched junction nucleotides: 7. Germline V gene data show CDR1 as GTSNPN and CDR2 as SVGIG (reference sequence). The CDR3 has 15 amino acids. CDR3 coding DNA: TGTGCCTGGAGTGAGCAGGGGGCGAAGAGAAACACCATATATTTT. It yields the protein CAWSEQGAKRNTIYF.

The V and J genes are TRBV3-1 (or the pseudogene TRBV3-2) and TRBJ1-5; no clear D gene. Germline CDR1 and CDR2: LGHDT and YNNKEL (reference sequence). CDR3 length equals 12 residues. Trimming removed 4 bases from V and 4 bases from J, with 5 bases in between. The CDR3 DNA reads TGTGCCAGCAGCCGAGGGAATCAGCCCCAGCATTTT. It translates to CASSRGNQPQHF.

The rearrangement uses TRBV6-4 and TRBJ1-2, with D maybe TRBD1 (5 bases). Germline assignment: CDR1 MRHNA and CDR2 SNTAGT. This CDR3 spans 14 amino acids. Trimming shortened V by 3 bases and J by 6 bases, and 14 bases separated the two germline ends. This CDR3 reads CASSDGRQPHGYTF. As DNA, the CDR3 is TGTGCCAGCAGTGATGGGCGACAGCCTCATGGCTACACCTTC.

J is TRBJ1-6 and V is TRBV30; 7 bases agree with TRBD1. With 2 bases clipped from V and 9 bases from J, the junction kept 4 bases outside the gene matches. Per germline, CDR1 GTSNPN and CDR2 SVGIG (reference sequence). The CDR3 has 13 amino acids. CDR3 sequence (DNA): TGTGCCTGGAGTACAGGGGTTAGTTCACCCCTCCACTTT. This sequence encodes CAWSTGVSSPLHF.

The rearrangement uses TRBV7-9 and TRBJ2-1; 8 bases are shared with TRBD2. V was pared by 4 bases and J by 8 bases, with 4 bases of the junction left unmatched. Germline lookup yields CDR1 SEHNR and CDR2 FQNEAQ (reference sequence). The CDR3 length is 13 residues. The CDR3 protein is CASSSLAGHEQFF. CDR3 DNA sequence: TGTGCCAGCAGCTCGTTAGCGGGACATGAGCAGTTCTTC.

The J gene is TRBJ1-5, the V gene TRBV15; 10 positions match TRBD1. This CDR3 comprises 17 residues. Trimming took 0 bases from V and 5 from J; bases not matched to a gene: 7. Germline V gives CDR1 LNHNV, CDR2 YYDKDF (reference sequence). CDR3 amino acids: CATSRDPRQGAYQPQHF. The CDR3 DNA follows: TGTGCCACCAGCAGAGACCCCAGACAGGGGGCCTATCAGCCCCAGCATTTT. Variable domain in full (rest from reference TRBV15 and TRBJ1-5): DAMVIQNPRYQVTQFGKPVTLSCSQTLNHNVMYWYQQKSSQAPKLLFHYYDKDFNNEADTPDNFQSRRPNTSFCFLDIRSPGLGDTAMYLCATSRDPRQGAYQPQHFGDGTRLSIL.

This chain links TRBV30 with TRBJ2-3, with 8 bases identical to TRBD2. Germline V gives CDR1 GTSNPN, CDR2 SVGIG (reference sequence). CDR3 length equals 17 residues. Trimming removed 2 bases from V and 0 bases from J; junction bases left unmatched: 10. DNA of the CDR3: TGTGCCTGGAGTACCTCGAGGACTAGCCAAAGCACAGATACGCAGTATTTT. The encoded protein is CAWSTSRTSQSTDTQYF. The whole variable domain, filled in from reference TRBV30 and TRBJ2-3, reads SQTIHQWPATLVQPVGSPLSLECTVEGTSNPNLYWYRQAAGRGLQLLFYSVGIGQISSEVPQNLSASRPQDRQFILSSKKLLLSDSGFYLCAWSTSRTSQSTDTQYFGPGTRLTVL.

The chain employs TRBV5-1 and TRBJ1-2; D ambiguous. Trimming cost V 2 bases and J 4 bases, with 12 bases left between them. CDR1 and CDR2 from the germline V gene are SGHRS and YFSETQ. The CDR3 is made up of 14 amino acids. The CDR3 region has the DNA TGCGCCAGCAGCTTCAGCACCTCAGGCTATGGCTACACCTTC. This sequence encodes CASSFSTSGYGYTF.

The rearrangement links TRBV24-1 to TRBJ1-5; TRBD1 aligns across 9 bases. V was pared by 5 bases and J by 4 bases, with 5 bases of the junction left unmatched. CDR1 is KGHDR and CDR2 is SFDVKD in the germline V gene. The CDR3 has 15 residues. CDR3 coding DNA: TGTGCCACCAGTGCAGGGGACAGGGATAATCAGCCCCAGCATTTT. Encoded protein: CATSAGDRDNQPQHF.

The rearrangement uses TRBV11-3 and TRBJ1-3; D uncertain. The germline CDR1 and CDR2 sequences are SGHNT and YENEEA. Between the trimmed V and J ends, which lost 7 bases and 0 bases, there was a span of 16 bases. CDR3 length equals 16 residues. This chain's CDR3 is CASIRGQESSGNTIYF. DNA for the CDR3: TGTGCCAGCATTAGAGGGCAGGAGAGCTCTGGAAACACCATATATTTT.

J is TRBJ2-1 and V is TRBV5-1; the match to TRBD2 covers 11 bases. V trimming: 4 bases; J trimming: 7 bases; junction bases outside the gene matches: 13. Germline V lookup: CDR1 SGHRS, CDR2 YFSETQ. This CDR3 spans 17 amino acids. CDR3 in amino acids: CASSLRTSGSLPNEQFF. The DNA for the CDR3 is TGCGCCAGCAGCCTGCGTACTAGCGGGAGTCTTCCGAATGAGCAGTTCTTC. Filled out from reference TRBV5-1 and TRBJ2-1, the complete variable domain reads KAGVTQTPRYLIKTRGQQVTLSCSPISGHRSVSWYQQTPGQGLQFLFEYFSETQRNKGNFPGRFSGRQFSNSRSEMNVSTLELGDSALYLCASSLRTSGSLPNEQFFGPGTRLTVL.

V gene TRBV18 combines with J gene TRBJ2-7; possible D gene TRBD1, 6 bases. V lost 3 bases and J lost 2, with 17 bases in between. The CDR3 is 16 residues long. Germline loops: CDR1 KGHSH, CDR2 LQKENI. Written as DNA, the CDR3 is TGTGCCAGCTCACCCTTGCAAGGACAGTATACCTACGAGCAGTACTTC. Translated: CASSPLQGQYTYEQYF.

The chain employs TRBV27 and TRBJ1-2, with D possibly matching TRBD1 (6 bases). The CDR3 extends over 13 amino acids. Germline V gene data show CDR1 as MNHEY and CDR2 as SMNVEV (reference sequence). Trimming pared 4 bases from V and 6 bases from J, leaving 12 bases between. The CDR3 region has the DNA TGTGCCAGCAGTTCTTTCCCAGGGGATGGCTACACCTTC. Amino acids: CASSSFPGDGYTF.

The J gene is TRBJ2-3, the V gene TRBV6-1, with a tentative D call TRBD2 (5 bases). With 2 bases removed from V and 4 bases from J, the gap between germline ends came to 16 bases. This CDR3 contains 16 residues. Germline loops: CDR1 MNHNS, CDR2 SASEGT. The chain's CDR3 is CASSEWKRRQADTQYF. The CDR3 nucleotides read TGTGCCAGCAGTGAATGGAAGCGGAGACAAGCAGATACGCAGTATTTT.

The CDR3 spells CASSLGLAKETQYF. CDR3 bases: TGTGCCAGCAGCCTCGGACTAGCGAAAGAGACCCAGTACTTC. The J gene is TRBJ2-5, the V gene TRBV11-1, with 9 bases aligning to TRBD2. The V gene end was trimmed by 5 bases and the J gene end by 3 bases; junction bases not matched to a gene: 4. The CDR3 contains 14 residues. In germline, CDR1 is SGHAT, CDR2 FQDESV (reference sequence).

J is TRBJ1-2 and V is TRBV28; perhaps TRBD1 as D (5 bases). The V gene's germline CDR1 is MDHEN and CDR2 SYDVKM. Trimming shortened V by 2 bases and J by 8 bases, and 15 bases separated the two germline ends. The CDR3 consists of 14 residues. The DNA of the CDR3 is TGTGCCAGCAGTTTAGGGAACGGCGGGGCCGGCTACACCTTC. Protein product: CASSLGNGGAGYTF.